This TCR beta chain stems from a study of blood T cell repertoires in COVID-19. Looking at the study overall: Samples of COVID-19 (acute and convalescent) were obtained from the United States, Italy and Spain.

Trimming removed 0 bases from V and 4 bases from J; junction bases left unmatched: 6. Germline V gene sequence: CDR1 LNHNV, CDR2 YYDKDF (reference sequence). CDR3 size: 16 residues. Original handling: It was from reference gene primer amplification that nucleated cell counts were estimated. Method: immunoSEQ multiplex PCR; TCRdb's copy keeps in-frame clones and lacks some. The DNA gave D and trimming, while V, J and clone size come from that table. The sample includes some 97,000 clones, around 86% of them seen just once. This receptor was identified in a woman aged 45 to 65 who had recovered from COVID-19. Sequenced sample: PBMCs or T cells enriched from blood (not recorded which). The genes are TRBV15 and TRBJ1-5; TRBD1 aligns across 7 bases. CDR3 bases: TGTGCCACCAGCAGAGAGTGGCGACAGGGAAATCAGCCCCAGCATTTT. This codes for CATSREWRQGNQPQHF.